The TCR beta chain described here comes from a study of T cell responses to AZD1222 COVID-19 vaccine. Trimming shortened V by 4 bases and J by 14 bases, and 18 bases separated the two germline ends. This CDR3 has 13 amino acids. Germline CDR1 and CDR2: MGHRA and YSYEKL. This table comes from immunoSEQ multiplex PCR, and its TCRdb copy is limited to in-frame clones, with some not included. The table has tens of thousands of clones, roughly nine tenths seen once. This specimen consisted of peripheral blood, obtained on day 0 of AZD1222 vaccination. The TCR comes from an adult in good health. This rearrangement joins TRBV4-1 to TRBJ2-1; D might be TRBD1 or TRBD2, each matching 5 bases. This CDR3 reads CASSPDGTAGKFF. The DNA of the CDR3 is TGCGCCAGCAGCCCAGATGGGACGGCAGGAAAGTTCTTC.